The 23 T cell receptor beta chains given below trace back to one sample, sequenced in a study of identical twins. TCRdb reprocessed the 5' RACE reads via MiXCR and lists one record per CDR3 protein. The top ten hold roughly 0.3% of the sample, which has around 1.7 million distinct CDR3 sequences, about 32% seen once. The source material was cord blood. All receptors derive from a newborn girl in good health.

V usage is TRBV5-1 and J usage is TRBJ2-5; D uncertain. Germline assignment: CDR1 SGHRS and CDR2 YFSETQ. The V and J ends lost 0 bases and 1 base respectively, with 13 bases between them. CDR3 length: 16 amino acids. CDR3 DNA: TGCGCCAGCAGCTTGGTAGTTGTAGATCTCCAAGAGACCCAGTACTTC. Protein product: CASSLVVVDLQETQYF.

This chain links TRBV6-5 with TRBJ1-1, with 10 bases fitting TRBD1. In germline, CDR1 is MNHEY, CDR2 SVGAGI. After removal of 6 bases from V and 11 bases from J, the junction contained 12 bases not matched to a gene. The CDR3 is 14 amino acids. The CDR3 nucleotides read TGTGCCAGCAGACCCGGGACAGGGGTCAGGGAGGCTTTCTTT. Encoded protein: CASRPGTGVREAFF.

The chain employs TRBV10-3 and TRBJ2-1; D is undetermined. Trimming stripped 10 bases from V and 2 bases from J, with 12 bases between. CDR1 and CDR2 from the germline V gene are ENHRY and SYGVKD. This CDR3 contains 13 residues. The CDR3 reads CATVDDTYNEQFF. The CDR3 DNA reads as TGTGCCACCGTGGACGACACCTACAATGAGCAGTTCTTC.

V and J are TRBV7-2 and TRBJ1-5, with 7 bases matching TRBD1. This CDR3 has 14 amino acids. J was trimmed by 1 base and V by 6 bases; bases with no gene match: 3. Germline V gene lookup returns CDR1 SGHTA and CDR2 FQGNSA. CDR3 region: CASRPGQSNQPQHF. DNA for the CDR3: TGTGCCAGCAGACCGGGACAGAGCAATCAGCCCCAGCATTTT.

This sequence joins TRBV12-3 or TRBV12-4 and TRBJ2-2; possible D gene TRBD2, 6 bases. Trimming stripped 0 bases from V and 1 base from J, with 12 bases between. The CDR3 covers 17 residues. In nucleotides, the CDR3 is TGTGCCAGCAGTTTAGCGTTCGCCGGGAGGAACACCGGGGAGCTGTTTTTT. It specifies CASSLAFAGRNTGELFF.

The chain employs TRBV9 and TRBJ1-1; TRBD1 aligns across 8 bases. Germline CDR1 is SGDLS and CDR2 is YYNGEE. The CDR3 spans 13 residues. The ends lost 3 bases at V and 6 bases at J; junction bases unmatched: 4. The CDR3 DNA reads as TGTGCCAGCAGCGGACAGGGGAGCCCTGAAGCTTTCTTT. Amino acid sequence: CASSGQGSPEAFF. Drawing the rest from reference TRBV9 and TRBJ1-1, the complete variable domain is DSGVTQTPKHLITATGQRVTLRCSPRSGDLSVYWYQQSLDQGLQFLIQYYNGEERAKGNILERFSAQQFPDLHSELNLSSLELGDSALYFCASSGQGSPEAFFGQGTRLTVV.

The CDR3: CSVEDGWGRGDGYTF. The CDR3 DNA is TGCAGCGTTGAAGACGGCTGGGGAAGGGGGGATGGCTACACCTTC. This chain joins TRBV29-1 and TRBJ1-2; tentative D call: TRBD1 (6 bases). In germline, CDR1 is SQVTM, CDR2 ANQGSEA. The CDR3 has 15 residues. The ends were cut back, 0 bases at V and 6 bases at J, with 17 bases in the middle.

This clonotype has just a few counts. This rearrangement joins TRBV12-3 or TRBV12-4 to TRBJ1-6; no reliable D call. The CDR3 is 14 amino acids. The V and J ends lost 5 bases and 6 bases respectively, with 11 bases between them. The CDR3 coding sequence is TGTGCCAGCAGTACCCGGGGTCTTAATTCACCCCTCCACTTT. Amino acids: CASSTRGLNSPLHF.

This clonotype was seen only a few times. The chain uses TRBV6-6 and TRBJ1-6, with TRBD1 identical over 8 bases. The CDR3 is made up of 16 amino acids. V shed 5 bases, J shed 7 bases, and the junction held 10 bases outside the gene matches. CDR1 is MNHNY, CDR2 SVGAGI, per germline (reference sequence). CDR3 sequence reads: CASSRDRTIINSPLHF. The CDR3 DNA sequence: TGTGCCAGCAGTCGGGACAGGACGATAATAAATTCACCCCTCCACTTT.

This clonotype was recorded a few times. The chain uses TRBV5-6 and TRBJ2-4, with D hard to call. The CDR3 has 16 residues. Germline assignment: CDR1 SGHDT and CDR2 YYEEEE. V was cut by 0 bases and J by 0 bases, with 10 bases left in between. The CDR3 DNA reads TGTGCCAGCAGCTTGGTGGGCCAGCTAGCCAAAAACATTCAGTACTTC. Translation gives CASSLVGQLAKNIQYF. The whole variable domain, remainder taken from reference TRBV5-6 and TRBJ2-4, is DAGVTQSPTHLIKTRGQQVTLRCSPKSGHDTVSWYQQALGQGPQFIFQYYEEEERQRGNFPDRFSGHQFPNYSSELNVNALLLGDSALYLCASSLVGQLAKNIQYFGAGTRLSVL.

The V call is TRBV3-1, the J call TRBJ2-5; 8 positions match TRBD1. This CDR3 is 15 amino acids long. V lost 0 bases, J lost 2 bases, and 2 bases stayed unmatched. Germline assignment: CDR1 LGHDT and CDR2 YNNKEL (reference sequence). CDR3 loop: CASSQEGQAQETQYF. The CDR3 DNA follows: TGTGCCAGCAGCCAAGAGGGACAGGCGCAAGAGACCCAGTACTTC.

V gene TRBV28 combines with J gene TRBJ2-7; 7 bases map to TRBD1. The DNA end lines up better with TRBJ2-5; the J call may be wrong. CDR1 is MDHEN, CDR2 SYDVKM, per germline. The CDR3 has 13 residues. CDR3 amino acids: CASRQGFQETQYF. CDR3 bases: TGTGCCAGTCGACAGGGCTTTCAAGAGACCCAGTACTTC.

The J gene is TRBJ2-3, the V gene TRBV3-1; D may be TRBD2 (5 bases). Germline V gives CDR1 LGHDT, CDR2 YNNKEL (reference sequence). This CDR3 has 14 residues. Trimming cost V 7 bases and J 2 bases, with 13 bases left between them. CDR3 nucleotides: TGTGCCAGCAAATCTAGCTGGGTCACAGATACGCAGTATTTT. Amino acids: CASKSSWVTDTQYF.

This clonotype was counted only a few times. V usage is TRBV7-9 and J usage is TRBJ2-7; no clear D. The CDR3 runs 12 residues. The V gene's germline CDR1 is SEHNR and CDR2 FQNEAQ (reference sequence). Trimming stripped 4 bases from V and 6 bases from J, with 10 bases between. CDR3 sequence: CASSSEPVEQYF. The DNA for the CDR3 is TGTGCCAGCAGCTCAGAGCCAGTCGAGCAGTACTTC.

This clonotype turned up a few times. V gene TRBV4-1 combines with J gene TRBJ2-5, with D unclear. V was trimmed by 4 bases and J by 3 bases, leaving 12 bases between them. In germline, CDR1 is MGHRA, CDR2 YSYEKL. The CDR3 is 14 amino acids. The CDR3 spells CASSPAPLKETQYF. CDR3 nucleotide sequence: TGCGCCAGCAGCCCCGCGCCCCTTAAAGAGACCCAGTACTTC.

This clonotype occurred many times. The rearrangement joins TRBV5-1 to TRBJ2-7; TRBD1 aligns across 7 bases. The CDR3 spans 15 residues. The trim removed 3 bases at V and 4 bases at J, leaving 10 bases unmatched. Looked up from germline, CDR1 is SGHRS and CDR2 is YFSETQ. CDR3 protein: CASSSTGDLVYEQYF. In DNA form, the CDR3 reads TGCGCCAGCAGCTCTACAGGGGACCTAGTTTACGAGCAGTACTTC.

This clonotype appeared a few times. The chain has TRBV12-3 or TRBV12-4 and TRBJ2-1; 10 bases agree with TRBD2. V dropped 1 base and J dropped 12; count of bases not matched to a gene: 9. There are 15 residues in the CDR3. CDR3 sequence reads: CASSLGLAGVFRQFF. The CDR3 DNA reads as TGTGCCAGCAGTTTAGGGCTAGCGGGAGTGTTTAGGCAGTTCTTC.

The rearrangement joins TRBV28 to TRBJ2-5, with D possibly TRBD2 on 5 matching bases. From germline, CDR1 is MDHEN and CDR2 SYDVKM. V shed 5 bases and J shed 11 bases, with 18 bases lying between them. The CDR3 has 13 residues. This CDR3 reads CASSRDLNNEQYF. The CDR3 DNA reads as TGTGCCAGCAGTCGGGATTTAAACAATGAGCAGTACTTC.

This chain links TRBV7-2 with TRBJ2-1; the D is unclear. This CDR3 has 12 amino acids. V gave up 3 bases and J gave up 8 bases, with 8 bases separating them. Germline CDR1 SGHTA, CDR2 FQGNSA. As DNA, the CDR3 is TGTGCCAGCAGCTTTACTCGGCATGAGCAGTTCTTC. The encoded protein is CASSFTRHEQFF.

The chain uses TRBV10-3 and TRBJ2-1; D perhaps matches TRBD2 (6 bases). Trimming shortened V by 8 bases and J by 5 bases, and 13 bases separated the two germline ends. Per germline, CDR1 ENHRY and CDR2 SYGVKD. CDR3 size: 13 residues. The CDR3, as DNA: TGTGCCATCCAAAGCGGGCGGAACAATGAGCAGTTCTTC. This codes for CAIQSGRNNEQFF.

The chain carries TRBV4-1 and TRBJ1-6; TRBD1 might be the D (6 bases). The V and J ends lost 2 bases and 7 bases respectively, with 9 bases between them. The germline V gene encodes CDR1 MGHRA and CDR2 YSYEKL. This CDR3 is 14 amino acids long. The CDR3 region is CASSQPGANSPLHF. The CDR3 bases are TGCGCCAGCAGCCAACCAGGGGCAAATTCACCCCTCCACTTT.

J is TRBJ2-5 and V is TRBV5-4; TRBD2 matches 9 bases. Germline trimming cut 5 bases from V and 5 bases from J; bases unmatched to any gene: 7. The CDR3 length is 14 residues. CDR1 and CDR2 from the germline V gene are SGHNT and YYREEE (reference sequence). DNA for the CDR3: TGTGCCAGCAGTTGGACTAGCGCCGCGGAGACCCAGTACTTC. The encoded protein is CASSWTSAAETQYF. The full variable domain, completed using reference TRBV5-4 and TRBJ2-5, is ETGVTQSPTHLIKTRGQQVTLRCSSQSGHNTVSWYQQALGQGPQFIFQYYREEENGRGNFPPRFSGLQFPNYSSELNVNALELDDSALYLCASSWTSAAETQYFGPGTRLLVL.

With respect to this clonotype: A single base separates this from a much larger clone, so it may be a read error. V gene TRBV18 combines with J gene TRBJ2-5; D unclear. The J call could be wrong; TRBJ2-7 is a better fit for the DNA end. This CDR3 region has 12 residues. Per the germline V gene, CDR1 is KGHSH and CDR2 is LQKENI. For the CDR3, the DNA is TGTGTCAGCTCACCAGCCCTCTACGAGCAGTACTTC. Amino acids: CVSSPALYEQYF.